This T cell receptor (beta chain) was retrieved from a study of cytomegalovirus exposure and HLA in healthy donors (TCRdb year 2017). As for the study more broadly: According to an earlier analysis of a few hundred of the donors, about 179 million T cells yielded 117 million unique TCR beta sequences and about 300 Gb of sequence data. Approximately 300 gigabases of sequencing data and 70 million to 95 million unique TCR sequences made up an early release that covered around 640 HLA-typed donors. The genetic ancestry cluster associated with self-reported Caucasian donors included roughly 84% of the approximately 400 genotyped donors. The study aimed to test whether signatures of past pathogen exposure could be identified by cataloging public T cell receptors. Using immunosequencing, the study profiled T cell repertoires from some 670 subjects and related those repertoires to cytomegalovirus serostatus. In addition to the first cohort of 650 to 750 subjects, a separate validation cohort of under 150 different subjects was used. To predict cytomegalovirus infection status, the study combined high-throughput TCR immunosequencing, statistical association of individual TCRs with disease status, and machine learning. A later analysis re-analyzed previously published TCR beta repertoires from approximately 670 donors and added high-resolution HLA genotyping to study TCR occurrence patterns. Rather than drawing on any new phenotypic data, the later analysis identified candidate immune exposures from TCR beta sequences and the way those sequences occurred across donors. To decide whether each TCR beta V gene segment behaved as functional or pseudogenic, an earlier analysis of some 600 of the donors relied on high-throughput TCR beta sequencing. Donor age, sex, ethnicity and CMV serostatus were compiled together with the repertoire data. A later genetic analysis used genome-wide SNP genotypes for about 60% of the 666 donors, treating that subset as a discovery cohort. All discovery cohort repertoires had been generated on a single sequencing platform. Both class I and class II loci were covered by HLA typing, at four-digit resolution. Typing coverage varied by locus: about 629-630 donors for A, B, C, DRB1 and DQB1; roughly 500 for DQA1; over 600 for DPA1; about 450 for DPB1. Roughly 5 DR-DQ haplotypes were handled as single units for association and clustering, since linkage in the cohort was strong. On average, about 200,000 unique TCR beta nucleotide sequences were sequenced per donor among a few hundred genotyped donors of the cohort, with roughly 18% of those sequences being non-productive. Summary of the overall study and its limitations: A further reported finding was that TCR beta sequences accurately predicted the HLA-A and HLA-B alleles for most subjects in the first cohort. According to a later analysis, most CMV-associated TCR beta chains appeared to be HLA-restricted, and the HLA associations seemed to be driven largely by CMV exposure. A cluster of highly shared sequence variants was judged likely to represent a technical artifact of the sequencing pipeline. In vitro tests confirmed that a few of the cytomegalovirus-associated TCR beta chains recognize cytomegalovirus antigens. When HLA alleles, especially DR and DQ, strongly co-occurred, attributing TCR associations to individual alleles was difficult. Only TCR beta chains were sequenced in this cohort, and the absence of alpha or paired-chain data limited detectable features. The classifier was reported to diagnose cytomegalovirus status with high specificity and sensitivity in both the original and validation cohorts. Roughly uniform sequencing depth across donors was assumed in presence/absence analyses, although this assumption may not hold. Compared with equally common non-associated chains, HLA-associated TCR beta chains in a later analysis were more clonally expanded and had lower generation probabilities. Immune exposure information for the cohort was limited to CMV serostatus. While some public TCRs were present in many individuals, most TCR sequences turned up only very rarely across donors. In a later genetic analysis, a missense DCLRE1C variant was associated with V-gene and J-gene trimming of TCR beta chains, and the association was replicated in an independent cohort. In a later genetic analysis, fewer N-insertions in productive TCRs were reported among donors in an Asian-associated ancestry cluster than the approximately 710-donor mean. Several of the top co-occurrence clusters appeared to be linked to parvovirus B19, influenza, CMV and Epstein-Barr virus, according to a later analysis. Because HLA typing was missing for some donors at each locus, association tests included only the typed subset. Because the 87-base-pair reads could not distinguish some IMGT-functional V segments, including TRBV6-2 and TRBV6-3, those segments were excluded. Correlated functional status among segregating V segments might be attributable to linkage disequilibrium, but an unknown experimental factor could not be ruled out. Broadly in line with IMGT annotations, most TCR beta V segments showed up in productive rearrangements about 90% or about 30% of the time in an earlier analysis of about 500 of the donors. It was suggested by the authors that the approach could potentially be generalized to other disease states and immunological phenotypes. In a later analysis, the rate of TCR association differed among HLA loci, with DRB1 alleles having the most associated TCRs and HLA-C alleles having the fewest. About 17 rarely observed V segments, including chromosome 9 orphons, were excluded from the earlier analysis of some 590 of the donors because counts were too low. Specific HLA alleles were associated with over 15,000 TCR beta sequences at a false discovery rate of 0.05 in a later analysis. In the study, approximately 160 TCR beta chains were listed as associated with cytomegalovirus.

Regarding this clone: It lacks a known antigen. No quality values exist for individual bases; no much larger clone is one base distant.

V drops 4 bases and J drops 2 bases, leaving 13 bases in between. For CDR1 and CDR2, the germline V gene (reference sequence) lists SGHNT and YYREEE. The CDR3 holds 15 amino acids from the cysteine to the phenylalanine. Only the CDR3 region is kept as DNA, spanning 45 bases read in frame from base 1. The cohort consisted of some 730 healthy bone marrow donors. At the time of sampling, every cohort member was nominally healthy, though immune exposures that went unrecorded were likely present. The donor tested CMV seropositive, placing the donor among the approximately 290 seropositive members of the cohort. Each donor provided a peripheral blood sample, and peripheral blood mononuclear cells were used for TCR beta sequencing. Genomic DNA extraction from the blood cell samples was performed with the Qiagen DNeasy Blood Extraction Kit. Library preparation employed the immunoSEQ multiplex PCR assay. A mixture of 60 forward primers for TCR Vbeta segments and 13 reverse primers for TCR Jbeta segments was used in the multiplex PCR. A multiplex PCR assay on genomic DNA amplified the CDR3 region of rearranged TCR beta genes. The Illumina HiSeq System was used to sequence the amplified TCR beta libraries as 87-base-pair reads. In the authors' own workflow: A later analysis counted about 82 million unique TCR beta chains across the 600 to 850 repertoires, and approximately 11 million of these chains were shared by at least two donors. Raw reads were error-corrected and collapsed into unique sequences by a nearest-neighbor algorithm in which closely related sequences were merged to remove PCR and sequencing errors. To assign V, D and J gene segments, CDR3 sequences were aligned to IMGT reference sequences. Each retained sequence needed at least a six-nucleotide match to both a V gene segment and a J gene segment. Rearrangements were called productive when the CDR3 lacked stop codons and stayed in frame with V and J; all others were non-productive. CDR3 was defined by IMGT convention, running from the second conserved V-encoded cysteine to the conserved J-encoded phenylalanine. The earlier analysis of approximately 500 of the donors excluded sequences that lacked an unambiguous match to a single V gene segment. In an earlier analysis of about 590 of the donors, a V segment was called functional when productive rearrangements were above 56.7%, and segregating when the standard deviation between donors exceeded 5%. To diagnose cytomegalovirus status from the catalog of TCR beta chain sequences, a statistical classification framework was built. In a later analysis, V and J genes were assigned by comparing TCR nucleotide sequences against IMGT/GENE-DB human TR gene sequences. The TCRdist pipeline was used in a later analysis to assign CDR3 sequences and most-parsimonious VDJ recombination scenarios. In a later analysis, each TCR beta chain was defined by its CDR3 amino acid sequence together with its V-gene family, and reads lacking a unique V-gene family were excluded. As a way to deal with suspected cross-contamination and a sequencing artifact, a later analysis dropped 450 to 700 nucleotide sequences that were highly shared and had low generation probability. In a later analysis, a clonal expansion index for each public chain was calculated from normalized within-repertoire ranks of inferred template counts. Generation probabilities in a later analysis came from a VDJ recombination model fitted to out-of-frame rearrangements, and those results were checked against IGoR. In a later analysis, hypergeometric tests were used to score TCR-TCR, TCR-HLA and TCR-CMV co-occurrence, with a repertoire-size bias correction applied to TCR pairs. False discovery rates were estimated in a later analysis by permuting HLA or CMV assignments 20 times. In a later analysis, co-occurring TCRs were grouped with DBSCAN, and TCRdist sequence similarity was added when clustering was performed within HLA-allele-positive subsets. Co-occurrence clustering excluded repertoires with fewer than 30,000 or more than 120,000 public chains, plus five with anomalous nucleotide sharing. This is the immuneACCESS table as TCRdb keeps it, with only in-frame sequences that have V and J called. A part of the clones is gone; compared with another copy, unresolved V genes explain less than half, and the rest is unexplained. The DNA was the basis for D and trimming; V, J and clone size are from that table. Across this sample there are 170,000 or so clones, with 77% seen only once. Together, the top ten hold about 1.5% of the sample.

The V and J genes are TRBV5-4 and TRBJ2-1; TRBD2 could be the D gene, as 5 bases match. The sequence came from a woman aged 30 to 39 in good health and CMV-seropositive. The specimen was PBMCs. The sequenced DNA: TGTGCCAGCAGCAGCCGGACTGCGGCCTACAATGAGCAGTTCTTC. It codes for CASSSRTAAYNEQFF.